This T cell receptor beta chain was sequenced for a study of T cells after posttransplantation cyclophosphamide. General study findings and limits: Recipient CMV seropositivity and CMV reactivation strongly tracked TRB clonality. Blood and skin or GI T cell repertoires showed limited TRB overlap. Donor-recipient repertoire similarity was low at 1-2 months, rising over year one.

The CDR3 is made up of 13 amino acids. Per the germline V gene, CDR1 is PRHDT and CDR2 is FYEKMQ (reference sequence). Trimming removed 5 bases from V and 0 bases from J, with 8 bases in between. This clone was observed at least ten times. Its antigen is unknown. Sequenced by immunoSEQ multiplex PCR; TCRdb stores in-frame clones only, minus some. The sample holds some 16,000 clones, and no clone turns up only once. Treatment was busulfan-fludarabine conditioning, a marrow graft, and cyclophosphamide on days +3 and +4. The V and J genes are TRBV13 and TRBJ2-7, with D possibly being TRBD2 (5 bases). This sequence originates from a female patient in her thirties or forties who received an allogeneic stem cell transplant from a related donor, was CMV-positive, and had no GVHD. Some T cells may be the graft donor's. Source: PBMCs, taken after allogeneic stem cell transplant with posttransplant cyclophosphamide. Here the CDR3 DNA reads TGTGCCAGCAGCCCGAGGGACTCCTACGAGCAGTACTTC. Translating gives CASSPRDSYEQYF. The entire variable domain, with the rest obtained from reference TRBV13 and TRBJ2-7, is as follows: AAGVIQSPRHLIKEKRETATLKCYPIPRHDTVYWYQQGPGQDPQFLISFYEKMQSDKGSIPDRFSAQQFSDYHSELNMSSLELGDSALYFCASSPRDSYEQYFGPGTRLTVT.